This is a list of T cell receptor beta chains from one sample in a study of regulatory T cells in long-lasting Graves disease. TCRdb reprocessed the multiplex PCR reads via MiXCR and lists one record per CDR3 protein. The data contain some 500,000 distinct CDR3 sequences, roughly a sixth of them singletons. Separately, the same data were catalogued under a study of T cells in Graves' hyperthyroidism and ophthalmopathy.

The sequenced sample was peripheral blood mononuclear cells (PBMCs), obtained at new diagnosis, from a patient treated with antithyroid drugs. These receptors were obtained from a woman aged 40 to 65 with Graves disease. The CDR3 runs from the conserved cysteine through the conserved F or W. Each record gives: CDR3 protein, V gene.

CDR3aa: CASSPTAGQNYGYTF
v_gene: TRBV12-3/TRBV12-4

CDR3aa: CSARPPFRGGGGGEQYF
v_gene: TRBV20-1

CDR3aa: CASSGTTVPIEQYF
v_gene: TRBV2

CDR3aa: CASSQGSPPEAFF
v_gene: TRBV3-1

CDR3aa: CSARTSLAGELFF
v_gene: TRBV20-1

CDR3aa: CASSLSRGGLATNEKLFF
v_gene: TRBV7-9

CDR3aa: CASSPTTGGANEQFF
v_gene: TRBV12-3/TRBV12-4

CDR3aa: CASSFGQGGGNTEAFF
v_gene: TRBV5-5

CDR3aa: CASSYSPGQTYEQYF
v_gene: TRBV6-2/TRBV6-3

CDR3aa: CASSLGTLYETQYF
v_gene: TRBV7-8

CDR3aa: CATSYLTFQETQYF
v_gene: TRBV15

CDR3aa: CASSLLYGVYEQYF
v_gene: TRBV5-1

CDR3aa: CASSELGTDTQYF
v_gene: TRBV2

CDR3aa: CASSLQSTGGNGYTF
v_gene: TRBV28

CDR3aa: CASSEFPTGSETQYF
v_gene: TRBV25-1

CDR3aa: CASSQELLGGDQPQHF
v_gene: TRBV3-1

CDR3aa: CAISSRGNTEAFF
v_gene: TRBV10-3

CDR3aa: CASSPGAGANVLTF
v_gene: TRBV6-2/TRBV6-3

CDR3aa: CASSSQQGLDTEAFF
v_gene: TRBV18

CDR3aa: CASSPRTSGGSDTQYF
v_gene: TRBV5-1

CDR3aa: CASSFAGGTYEQYF
v_gene: TRBV28

CDR3aa: CASSQDQLRQMFF
v_gene: TRBV3-1

CDR3aa: CAWSSEIQETQYF
v_gene: TRBV30

CDR3aa: CASSLGQKNTDTQYF
v_gene: TRBV11-1

CDR3aa: CASSETGVEETQYF
v_gene: TRBV11-2

CDR3aa: CASSTLGTTRRDEQYF
v_gene: TRBV19

CDR3aa: CASSGQGDTEAFF
v_gene: TRBV2

CDR3aa: CATSRQGQATSGNTIYF
v_gene: TRBV15

CDR3aa: CASTTGGAPYGYTF
v_gene: TRBV6-1

CDR3aa: CASGLLRTGGFSYGYTF
v_gene: TRBV12-5

CDR3aa: CAWSRDFRGGDTQYF
v_gene: TRBV30